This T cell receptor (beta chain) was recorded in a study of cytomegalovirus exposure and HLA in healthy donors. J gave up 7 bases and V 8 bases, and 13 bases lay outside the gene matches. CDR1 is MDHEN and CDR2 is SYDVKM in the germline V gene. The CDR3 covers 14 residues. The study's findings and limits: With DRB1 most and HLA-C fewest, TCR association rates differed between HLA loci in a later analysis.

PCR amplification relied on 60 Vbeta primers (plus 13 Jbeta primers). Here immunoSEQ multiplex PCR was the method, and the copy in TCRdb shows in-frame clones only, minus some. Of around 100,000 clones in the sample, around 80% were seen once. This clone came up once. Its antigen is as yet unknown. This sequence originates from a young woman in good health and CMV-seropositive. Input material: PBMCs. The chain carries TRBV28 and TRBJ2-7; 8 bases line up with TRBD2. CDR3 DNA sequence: TGTGCCAGCTCGCGACTAGCGATGGTCTTTGAGCAGTACTTC. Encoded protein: CASSRLAMVFEQYF.